This is a list of T cell receptor beta chains from one sample in a study of blood T cell repertoires in COVID-19. The protocol was immunoSEQ multiplex PCR, while the TCRdb copy is restricted to in-frame clones and leaves out a portion. Altogether approximately 110,000 clones are present, around 70% being singletons, with the ten largest covering over 5.5%. The specimen sequenced was peripheral blood. The receptor set was obtained from an elderly man with COVID-19, enrolled during active disease. The CDR3 runs from the conserved cysteine through the conserved F or W. Fields, in order: D gene, J gene, V gene, clone size, CDR3 protein, CDR3 DNA. A D gene is named only where the DNA matches it firmly. Expanded clones get a size class; other rows say once, few or many, or leave the size out.

TRBD2	TRBJ2-5	TRBV28	-	CASTLTSGIQETQYF	TGTGCCAGCACCCTGACTAGCGGGATTCAAGAGACCCAGTACTTC
-	TRBJ1-1	TRBV25-1	-	CASRDGQRGTEAFF	TGTGCCAGCAGGGACGGACAGCGCGGCACTGAAGCTTTCTTT
-	TRBJ2-3	TRBV2	-	CASSELRGADTQYF	TGTGCCAGCAGTGAGCTACGCGGGGCAGATACGCAGTATTTT
TRBD2	TRBJ2-7	TRBV27	-	CASSARLAGYYEQYF	TGTGCCAGCAGTGCCAGACTAGCGGGATACTACGAGCAGTACTTC
TRBD2	TRBJ2-7	TRBV28	-	CASSLKWLAGPYEQYF	TGTGCCAGCAGTTTAAAGTGGCTAGCGGGGCCCTACGAGCAGTACTTC
TRBD2	TRBJ2-2	TRBV7-3	-	CASSRGTSLNTGELFF	TGTGCCAGCAGCCGCGGGACTAGCCTGAACACCGGGGAGCTGTTTTTT
-	TRBJ2-7	TRBV4-1	-	CASSPLARDNEQYF	TGCGCCAGCAGCCCTCTGGCCCGCGACAACGAGCAGTACTTC
-	TRBJ2-4	TRBV3-1/TRBV3-2	-	CASSPTPDTERNF	TGTGCCAGCAGCCCCACCCCCGACACAGAGAGAAACTTC
-	TRBJ2-7	TRBV5-1	once	CASSLDSRSYEQYF	TGCGCCAGCAGCTTGGACAGTCGCTCCTACGAGCAGTACTTC
-	TRBJ2-3	TRBV2	-	CASMPGTFHTDTQYF	TGTGCCAGCATGCCAGGGACATTTCACACAGATACGCAGTATTTT
TRBD2	TRBJ2-3	TRBV19	-	CASSIDGTSGTSSTDTQYF	TGTGCCAGTAGTATAGATGGGACTAGCGGGACTTCTAGCACAGATACGCAGTATTTT
-	TRBJ2-3	TRBV3-1/TRBV3-2	-	CASSQVRGSPDTQYF	TGTGCCAGCAGCCAAGTTCGGGGGAGCCCAGATACGCAGTATTTT
TRBD1	TRBJ2-7	TRBV7-2	-	CASSSLGGQESYEQYF	TGTGCCAGCAGCTCCCTTGGGGGACAGGAATCCTACGAGCAGTACTTC
-	TRBJ2-1	TRBV7-6	-	CASSYLYSPRNNEQFF	TGTGCCAGCAGCTACCTCTACTCCCCCAGGAACAATGAGCAGTTCTTC
TRBD2	TRBJ2-7	TRBV2	-	CASGGLADSYEQYF	TGTGCCAGCGGAGGACTAGCGGACTCCTACGAGCAGTACTTC
TRBD1	TRBJ2-1	TRBV11-2	-	CASSKDRGWDEQFF	TGTGCCAGCAGCAAGGACAGGGGATGGGATGAGCAGTTCTTC
TRBD2	TRBJ2-5	TRBV4-1	few	CASSPTSGSEKITQETQYF	TGCGCCAGCAGCCCGACTAGCGGGAGCGAAAAAATTACCCAAGAGACCCAGTACTTC
TRBD2	TRBJ2-1	TRBV4-1	-	CASSQGAIRLAGLVNEQFF	TGCGCCAGCAGCCAAGGTGCGATTCGTTTAGCGGGATTAGTCAATGAGCAGTTCTTC
TRBD2	TRBJ2-1	TRBV9	-	CASSILGLANNEQFF	TGTGCCAGCAGCATCTTGGGACTAGCAAACAATGAGCAGTTCTTC
TRBD2	TRBJ2-3	TRBV28	-	CASTYLRDYPTDTQYF	TGTGCCAGCACCTATCTTCGGGACTACCCCACAGATACGCAGTATTTT
TRBD1	TRBJ1-6	TRBV19	-	CASSISTGGYNSPLHF	TGTGCCAGTAGTATTTCGACAGGGGGCTATAATTCACCCCTCCACTTT
TRBD1	TRBJ2-7	TRBV14	-	CASSQAPGQGHEQYF	TGTGCCAGCAGCCAAGCCCCGGGACAGGGCCACGAGCAGTACTTC